The clone carrying this T cell receptor (beta chain) appeared once. The data were taken from a study of blood T cell repertoires in COVID-19. For the study at large: Spain, Italy and the United States supplied samples that represented acute and convalescent COVID-19.

Profiling relied on immunoSEQ multiplex PCR, and the TCRdb table lists in-frame clones only, not all of them. The data contain about 85,000 clones, nearly 90% of them singletons. This CDR3 comprises 14 residues. Germline CDR1 reads SGHRS; CDR2 reads YFSETQ. Trimming took off 4 bases at V and 0 bases at J, with 10 bases between the two ends. The receptor comes from a woman older than 75 with active or convalescent COVID-19. The V and J genes are TRBV5-1 and TRBJ2-5, with D possibly being TRBD2 (5 bases). The sequencing sample was made of peripheral blood. CDR3 sequence: CASSLRDHQETQYF. The CDR3 coding sequence is TGCGCCAGCAGCCTCCGGGATCACCAAGAGACCCAGTACTTC.